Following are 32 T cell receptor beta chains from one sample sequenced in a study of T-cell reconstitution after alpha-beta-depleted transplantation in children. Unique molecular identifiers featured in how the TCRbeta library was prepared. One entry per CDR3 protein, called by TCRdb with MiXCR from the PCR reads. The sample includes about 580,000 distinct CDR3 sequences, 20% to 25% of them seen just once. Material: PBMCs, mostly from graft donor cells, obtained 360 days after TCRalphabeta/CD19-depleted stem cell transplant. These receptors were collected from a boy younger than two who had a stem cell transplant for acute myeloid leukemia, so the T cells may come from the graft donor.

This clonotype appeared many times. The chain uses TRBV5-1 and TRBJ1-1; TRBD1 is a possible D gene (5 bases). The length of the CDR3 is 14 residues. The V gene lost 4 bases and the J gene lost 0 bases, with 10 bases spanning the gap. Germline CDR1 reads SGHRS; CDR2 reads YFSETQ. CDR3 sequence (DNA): TGCGCCAGCAGCGCGGGGACTGTGAACACTGAAGCTTTCTTT. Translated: CASSAGTVNTEAFF.

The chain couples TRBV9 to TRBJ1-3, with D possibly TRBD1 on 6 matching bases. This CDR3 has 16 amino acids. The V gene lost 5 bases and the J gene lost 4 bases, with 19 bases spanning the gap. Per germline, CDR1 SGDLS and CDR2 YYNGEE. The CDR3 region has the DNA TGTGCCAGCAGTACTCAATCGGTAGGGACAGGAAACACCATATATTTT. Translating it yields CASSTQSVGTGNTIYF.

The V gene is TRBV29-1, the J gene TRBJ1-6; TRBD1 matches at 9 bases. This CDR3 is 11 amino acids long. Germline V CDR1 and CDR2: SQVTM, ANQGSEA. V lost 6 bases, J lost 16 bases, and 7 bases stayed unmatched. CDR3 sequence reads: CSVIRDRELHF. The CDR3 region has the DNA TGCAGCGTAATCCGGGACAGGGAGCTCCACTTT.

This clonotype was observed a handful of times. The chain's CDR3 is CSALDLSNQPQHF. In DNA form, the CDR3 reads TGCAGTGCCCTGGACCTTAGCAATCAGCCCCAGCATTTT. The chain combines TRBV20-1 with TRBJ1-5; D is undetermined. The CDR3 length is 13 residues. V lost 6 bases and J lost 0, with 9 bases in between. Germline V CDR1 and CDR2: DFQATT, SNEGSKA (reference sequence).

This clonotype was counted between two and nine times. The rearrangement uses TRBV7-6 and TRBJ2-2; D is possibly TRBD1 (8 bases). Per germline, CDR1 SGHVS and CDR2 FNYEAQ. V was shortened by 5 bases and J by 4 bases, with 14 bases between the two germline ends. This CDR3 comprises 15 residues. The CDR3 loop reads CASSITGGVTGELFF. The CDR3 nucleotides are TGTGCCAGCAGCATAACAGGGGGGGTCACCGGGGAGCTGTTTTTT.

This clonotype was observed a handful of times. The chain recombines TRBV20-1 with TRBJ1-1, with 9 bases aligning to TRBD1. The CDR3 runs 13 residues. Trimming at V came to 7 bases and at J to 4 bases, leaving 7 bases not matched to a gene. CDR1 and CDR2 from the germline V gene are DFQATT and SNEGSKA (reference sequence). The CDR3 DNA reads TGCAGTGGTAATAGGGACAGGGCCACTGAAGCTTTCTTT. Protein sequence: CSGNRDRATEAFF.

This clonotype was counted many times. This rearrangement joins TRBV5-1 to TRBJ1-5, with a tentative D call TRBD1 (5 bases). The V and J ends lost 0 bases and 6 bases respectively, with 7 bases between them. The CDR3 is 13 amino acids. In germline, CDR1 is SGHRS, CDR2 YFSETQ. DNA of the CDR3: TGCGCCAGCAGCTTGGTGAGGGGTCAGCCCCAGCATTTT. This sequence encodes CASSLVRGQPQHF. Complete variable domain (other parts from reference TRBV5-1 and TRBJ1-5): KAGVTQTPRYLIKTRGQQVTLSCSPISGHRSVSWYQQTPGQGLQFLFEYFSETQRNKGNFPGRFSGRQFSNSRSEMNVSTLELGDSALYLCASSLVRGQPQHFGDGTRLSIL.

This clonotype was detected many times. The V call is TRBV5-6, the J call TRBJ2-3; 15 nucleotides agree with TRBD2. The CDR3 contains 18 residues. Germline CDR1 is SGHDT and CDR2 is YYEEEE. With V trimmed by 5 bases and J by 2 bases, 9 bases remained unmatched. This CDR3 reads CASSRRGLAGGFTDTQYF. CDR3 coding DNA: TGTGCCAGCAGTCGCCGGGGACTAGCGGGGGGATTCACAGATACGCAGTATTTT. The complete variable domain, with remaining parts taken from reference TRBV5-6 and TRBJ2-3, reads DAGVTQSPTHLIKTRGQQVTLRCSPKSGHDTVSWYQQALGQGPQFIFQYYEEEERQRGNFPDRFSGHQFPNYSSELNVNALLLGDSALYLCASSRRGLAGGFTDTQYFGPGTRLTVL.

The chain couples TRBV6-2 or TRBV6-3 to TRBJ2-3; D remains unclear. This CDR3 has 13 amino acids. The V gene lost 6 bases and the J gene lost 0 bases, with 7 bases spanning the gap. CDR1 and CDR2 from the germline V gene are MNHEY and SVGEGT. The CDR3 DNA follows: TGTGCCAGCAGAGAAACTAGCACAGATACGCAGTATTTT. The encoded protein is CASRETSTDTQYF.

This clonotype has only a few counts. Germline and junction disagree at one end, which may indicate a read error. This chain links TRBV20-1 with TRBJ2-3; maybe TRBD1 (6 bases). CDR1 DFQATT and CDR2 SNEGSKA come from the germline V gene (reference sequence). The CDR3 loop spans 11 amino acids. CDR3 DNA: TGCAGTGCAAGAGGACAGAATACGCAGTATTTT. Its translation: CSARGQNTQYF.

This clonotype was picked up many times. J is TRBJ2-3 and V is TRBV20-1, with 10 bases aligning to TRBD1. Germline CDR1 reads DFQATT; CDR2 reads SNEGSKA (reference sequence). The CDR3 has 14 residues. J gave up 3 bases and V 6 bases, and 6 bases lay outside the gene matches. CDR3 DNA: TGCAGTGCCTCGGACAGGGGGTGGACAGATACGCAGTATTTT. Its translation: CSASDRGWTDTQYF.

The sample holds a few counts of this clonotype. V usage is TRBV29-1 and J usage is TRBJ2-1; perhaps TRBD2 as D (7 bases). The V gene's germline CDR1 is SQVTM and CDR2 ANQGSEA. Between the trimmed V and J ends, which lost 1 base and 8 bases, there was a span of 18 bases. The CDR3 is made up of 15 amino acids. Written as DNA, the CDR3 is TGCAGCGTTGAAGGCCTAGGCGGGGGCCTCTATGAGCAGTTCTTC. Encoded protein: CSVEGLGGGLYEQFF.

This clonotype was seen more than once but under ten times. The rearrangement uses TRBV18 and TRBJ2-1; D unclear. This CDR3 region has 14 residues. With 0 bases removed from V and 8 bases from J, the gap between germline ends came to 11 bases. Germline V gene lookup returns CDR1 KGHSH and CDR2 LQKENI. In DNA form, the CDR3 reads TGTGCCAGCTCACCACCGATTGGAAGCGATGAGCAGTTCTTC. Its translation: CASSPPIGSDEQFF.

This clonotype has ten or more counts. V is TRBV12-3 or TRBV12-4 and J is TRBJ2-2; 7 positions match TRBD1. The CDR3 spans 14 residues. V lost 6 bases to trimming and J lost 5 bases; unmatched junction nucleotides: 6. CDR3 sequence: CASSPDRATGELFF. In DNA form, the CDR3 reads TGTGCCAGCAGCCCAGACAGGGCAACCGGGGAGCTGTTTTTT.

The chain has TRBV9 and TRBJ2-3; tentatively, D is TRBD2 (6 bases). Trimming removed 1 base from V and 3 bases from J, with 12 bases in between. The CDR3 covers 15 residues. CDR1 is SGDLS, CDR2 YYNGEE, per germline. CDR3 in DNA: TGTGCCAGCAGCGTATCTGCGGGGCGGACAGATACGCAGTATTTT. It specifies CASSVSAGRTDTQYF.

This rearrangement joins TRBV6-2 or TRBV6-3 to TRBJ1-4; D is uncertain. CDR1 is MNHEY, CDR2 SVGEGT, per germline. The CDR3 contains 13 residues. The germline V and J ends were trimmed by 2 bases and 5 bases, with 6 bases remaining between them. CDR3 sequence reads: CASSYRTNEKLFF. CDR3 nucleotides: TGTGCCAGCAGTTACCGAACGAATGAAAAACTGTTTTTT.

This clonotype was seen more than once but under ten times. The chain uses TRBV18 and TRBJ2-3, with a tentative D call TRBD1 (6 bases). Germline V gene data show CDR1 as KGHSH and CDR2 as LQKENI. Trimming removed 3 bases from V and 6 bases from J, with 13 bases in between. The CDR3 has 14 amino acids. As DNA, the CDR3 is TGTGCCAGCTCACCCACAGGGATCCCCGATACGCAGTATTTT. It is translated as CASSPTGIPDTQYF.

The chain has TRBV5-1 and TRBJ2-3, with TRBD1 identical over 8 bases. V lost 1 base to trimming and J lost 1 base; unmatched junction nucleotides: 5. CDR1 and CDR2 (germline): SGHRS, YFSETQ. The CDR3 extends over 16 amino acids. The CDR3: CASSLLDRARTDTQYF. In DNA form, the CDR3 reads TGCGCCAGCAGCTTGCTGGACAGGGCCCGCACAGATACGCAGTATTTT. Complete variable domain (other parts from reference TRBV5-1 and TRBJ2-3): KAGVTQTPRYLIKTRGQQVTLSCSPISGHRSVSWYQQTPGQGLQFLFEYFSETQRNKGNFPGRFSGRQFSNSRSEMNVSTLELGDSALYLCASSLLDRARTDTQYFGPGTRLTVL.

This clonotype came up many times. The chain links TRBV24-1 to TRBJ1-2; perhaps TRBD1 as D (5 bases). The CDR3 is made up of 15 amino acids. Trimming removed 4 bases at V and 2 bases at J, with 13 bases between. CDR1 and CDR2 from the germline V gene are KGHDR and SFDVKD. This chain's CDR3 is CATSESGRSNYGYTF. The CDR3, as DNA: TGTGCCACCAGTGAATCGGGACGATCCAACTATGGCTACACCTTC.

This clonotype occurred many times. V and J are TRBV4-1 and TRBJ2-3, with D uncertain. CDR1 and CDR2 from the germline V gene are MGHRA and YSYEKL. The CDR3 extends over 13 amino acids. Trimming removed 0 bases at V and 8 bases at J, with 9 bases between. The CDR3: CASSQDVGLTQYF. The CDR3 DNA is TGCGCCAGCAGCCAAGACGTAGGGCTTACGCAGTATTTT.

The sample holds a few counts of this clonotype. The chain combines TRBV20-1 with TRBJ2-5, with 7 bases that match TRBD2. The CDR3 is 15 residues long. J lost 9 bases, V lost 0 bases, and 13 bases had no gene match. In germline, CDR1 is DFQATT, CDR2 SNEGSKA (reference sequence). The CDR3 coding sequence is TGCAGTGCTAGAGACGGGGCTAGCGGACTTCTGGCCCAGTACTTC. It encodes CSARDGASGLLAQYF.

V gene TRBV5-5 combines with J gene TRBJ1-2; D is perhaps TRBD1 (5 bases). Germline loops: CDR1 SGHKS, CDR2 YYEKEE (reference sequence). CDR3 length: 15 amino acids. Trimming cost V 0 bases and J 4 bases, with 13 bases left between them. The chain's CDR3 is CASSLVGAGIYGYTF. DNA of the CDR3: TGTGCCAGCAGCTTGGTCGGGGCGGGGATCTATGGCTACACCTTC.

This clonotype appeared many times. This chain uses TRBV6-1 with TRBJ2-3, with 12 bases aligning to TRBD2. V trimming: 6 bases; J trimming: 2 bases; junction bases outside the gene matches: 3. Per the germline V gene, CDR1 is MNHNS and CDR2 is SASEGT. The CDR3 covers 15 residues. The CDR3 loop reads CASRLAGGITDTQYF. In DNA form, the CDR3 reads TGTGCCAGCAGGCTAGCGGGGGGGATCACAGATACGCAGTATTTT.

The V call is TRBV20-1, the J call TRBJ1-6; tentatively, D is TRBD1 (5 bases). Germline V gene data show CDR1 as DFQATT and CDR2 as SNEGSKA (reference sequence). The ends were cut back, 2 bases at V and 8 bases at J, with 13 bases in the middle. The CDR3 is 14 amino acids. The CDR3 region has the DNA TGCAGTGCTAGAAGGCAGGGTGGGGATTCACCCCTCCACTTT. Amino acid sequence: CSARRQGGDSPLHF.

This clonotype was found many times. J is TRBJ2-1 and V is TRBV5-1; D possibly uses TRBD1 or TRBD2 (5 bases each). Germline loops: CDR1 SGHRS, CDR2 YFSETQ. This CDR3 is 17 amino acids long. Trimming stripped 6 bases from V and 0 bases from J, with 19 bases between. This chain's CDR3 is CASTPLEVGDSYNEQFF. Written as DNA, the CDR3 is TGCGCCAGCACGCCCCTTGAGGTGGGGGACTCCTACAATGAGCAGTTCTTC.

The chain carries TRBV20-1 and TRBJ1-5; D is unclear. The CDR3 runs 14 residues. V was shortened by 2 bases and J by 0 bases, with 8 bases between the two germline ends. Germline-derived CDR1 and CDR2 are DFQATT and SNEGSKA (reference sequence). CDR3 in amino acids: CSARSVFSNQPQHF. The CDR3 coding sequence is TGCAGTGCTAGATCAGTGTTTAGCAATCAGCCCCAGCATTTT.

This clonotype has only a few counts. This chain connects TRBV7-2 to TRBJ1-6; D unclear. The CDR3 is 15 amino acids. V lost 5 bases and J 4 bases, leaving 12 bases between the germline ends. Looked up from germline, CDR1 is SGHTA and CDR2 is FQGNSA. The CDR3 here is CASSPTNLYNSPLHF. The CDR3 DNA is TGTGCCAGCAGCCCGACTAACCTGTATAATTCACCCCTCCACTTT.

CDR3 amino acids: CASETRGRHQGELFF. CDR3 coding DNA: TGTGCCAGCGAGACTAGGGGCAGGCATCAAGGGGAGCTGTTTTTT. This chain links TRBV28 with TRBJ2-2, with TRBD2 as a possible D gene (6 bases). Germline V gene sequence: CDR1 MDHEN, CDR2 SYDVKM. V lost 8 bases and J 8 bases, leaving 21 bases between the germline ends. CDR3 length equals 15 residues. Combining the CDR3 with reference TRBV28 and TRBJ2-2 gives the whole variable domain DVKVTQSSRYLVKRTGEKVFLECVQDMDHENMFWYRQDPGLGLRLIYFSYDVKMKEKGDIPEGYSVSREKKERFSLILESASTNQTSMYLCASETRGRHQGELFFGEGSRLTVL.

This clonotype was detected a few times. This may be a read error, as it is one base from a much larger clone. The CDR3 is CASSLEGYQPQHF. In DNA form, the CDR3 reads TGTGCCAGCAGCTTAGAGGGGTATCAGCCCCAGCATTTT. This sequence joins TRBV11-3 and TRBJ1-5; D unclear. The V end lost 0 bases, the J end lost 5 bases, and 5 bases lay between the germline ends. Germline CDR1 reads SGHNT; CDR2 reads YENEEA. There are 13 residues in the CDR3.

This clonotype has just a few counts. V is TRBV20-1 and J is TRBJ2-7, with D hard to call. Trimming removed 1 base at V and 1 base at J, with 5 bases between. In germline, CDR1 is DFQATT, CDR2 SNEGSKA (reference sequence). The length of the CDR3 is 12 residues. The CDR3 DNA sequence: TGCAGTGCTAGAGCTCAATCCTACGAGCAGTACTTC. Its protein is CSARAQSYEQYF.

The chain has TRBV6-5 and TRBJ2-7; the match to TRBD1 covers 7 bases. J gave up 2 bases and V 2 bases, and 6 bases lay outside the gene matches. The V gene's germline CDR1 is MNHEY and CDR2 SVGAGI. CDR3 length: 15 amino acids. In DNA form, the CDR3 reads TGTGCCAGCAGTTACGGGGCAGGGGGTACCTACGAGCAGTACTTC. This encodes CASSYGAGGTYEQYF.

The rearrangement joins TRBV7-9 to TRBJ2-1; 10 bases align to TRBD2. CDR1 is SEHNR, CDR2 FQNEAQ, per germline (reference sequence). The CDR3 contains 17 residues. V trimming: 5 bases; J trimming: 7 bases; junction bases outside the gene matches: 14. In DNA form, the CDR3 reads TGTGCCAGCAGCCCGGCAGCGGGGGGGCCAATTGGAAATGAGCAGTTCTTC. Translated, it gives CASSPAAGGPIGNEQFF.